This TCR beta chain originates from a study of neurological immune-mediated disorders. Overall study results and limits: The study phylogenetically grouped the repertoires of 18 of 34 multiple sclerosis patients into one related-CDR3 cluster, a possible signature. Multiple sclerosis, the disease with the least TCR clonal expansion, fell below healthy controls, whereas HTLV-1-associated myelopathy showed the most.

The unsorted libraries were produced from 2 million PBMCs held at -80 C. Synthesis of cDNA used 5'RACE (with 10-nucleotide random UMIs). One entry per CDR3 protein results from TCRdb running MiXCR on the 5' RACE reads. Found here are over 45,000 distinct CDR3 sequences, 2.5% to 3.5% of them singletons; the top ten hold more than 12%. Germline CDR1 DFQATT, CDR2 SNEGSKA (reference sequence). V lost 1 base, J lost 0 bases, and 4 bases lay in between. The CDR3 runs 14 residues. This clonotype showed up many times. Its antigen is currently unknown. The TCR was taken from a woman aged 45-60 years with multiple sclerosis. This sequence joins TRBV20-1 and TRBJ2-6; D is unclear. Sequencing input: PBMCs. This CDR3 is CSARAGSGANVLTF. The CDR3 nucleotides are TGCAGTGCTAGAGCAGGCTCTGGGGCCAACGTCCTGACTTTC.